Shown below are 30 T cell receptor beta chains from a single sample sequenced in a study of cytomegalovirus exposure and HLA in healthy donors. Researchers ran the PCR with 60 Vbeta and 13 Jbeta primers. The protocol was immunoSEQ multiplex PCR, while the TCRdb copy is restricted to in-frame clones and leaves out a portion. The table lists roughly 100,000 clones, less than 85% of them singletons. The sequenced sample consisted of PBMCs. These receptors were taken from a man between 35 and 55 years old in good health and CMV-seronegative.

As DNA, the CDR3 is TGTGCCAGTATTAAAACACAGGGGGTAGGGATGAACACTGAAGCTTTCTTT. Residues: CASIKTQGVGMNTEAFF. The chain has TRBV19 and TRBJ1-1, with 8 bases fitting TRBD1. The junction had 13 bases not matched to a gene; V was cut back by 7 bases and J by 0 bases. Looked up from germline, CDR1 is LNHDA and CDR2 is SQIVND (reference sequence). The CDR3 runs to 17 residues.

The genes are TRBV30 and TRBJ2-7; tentative D call: TRBD2 (7 bases). Germline lookup yields CDR1 GTSNPN and CDR2 SVGIG (reference sequence). CDR3 size: 13 residues. The V and J ends lost 7 bases and 5 bases respectively, with 18 bases between them. Written as DNA, the CDR3 is TGTGCCTCTAGTGTAACAGGGAGGGACGAGCAGTACTTC. This sequence encodes CASSVTGRDEQYF. Drawing the rest from reference TRBV30 and TRBJ2-7, the complete variable domain is SQTIHQWPATLVQPVGSPLSLECTVEGTSNPNLYWYRQAAGRGLQLLFYSVGIGQISSEVPQNLSASRPQDRQFILSSKKLLLSDSGFYLCASSVTGRDEQYFGPGTRLTVT.

The rearrangement links TRBV19 to TRBJ1-5; 8 nucleotides agree with TRBD1. Unmatched junction bases numbered 13, after V lost 5 bases and J lost 7 bases. Germline V gene sequence: CDR1 LNHDA, CDR2 SQIVND (reference sequence). This CDR3 comprises 16 residues. The CDR3 DNA is TGTGCCAGTAGTGTTCAGGGGACAGGCGGTGGCCAGCCCCAGCATTTT. Its protein product is CASSVQGTGGGQPQHF.

A single count supports this clone. This chain connects TRBV7-3 to TRBJ1-1; D is perhaps TRBD1 (6 bases). This CDR3 comprises 15 residues. Looked up from germline, CDR1 is SGHTA and CDR2 is FQGTGA. V gave up 0 bases and J gave up 8 bases, with 16 bases separating them. CDR3: CASSLTGTTGEEAFF. The CDR3 DNA follows: TGTGCCAGCAGCTTAACCGGGACAACTGGTGAAGAAGCTTTCTTT. Together with reference TRBV7-3 and TRBJ1-1, the CDR3 gives the full variable domain: GAGVSQTPSNKVTEKGKYVELRCDPISGHTALYWYRQSLGQGPEFLIYFQGTGAADDSGLPNDRFFAVRPEGSVSTLKIQRTERGDSAVYLCASSLTGTTGEEAFFGQGTRLTVV.

The chain links TRBV18 to TRBJ2-3, with TRBD2 identical over 7 bases. Germline assignment: CDR1 KGHSH and CDR2 LQKENI. V shed 0 bases and J 0 bases; nucleotides not matched to a gene: 0. This CDR3 contains 15 residues. The chain's CDR3 is CASSPPGGSTDTQYF. The CDR3, as DNA: TGTGCCAGCTCACCACCGGGGGGGAGCACAGATACGCAGTATTTT.

The V and J genes are TRBV7-2 and TRBJ2-1, with 10 nucleotides matching TRBD1. The CDR3 runs to 14 residues. The germline V gene has CDR1 SGHTA and CDR2 FQGNSA. Losses at the gene ends were 4 bases for V and 9 bases for J; bases not matched to a gene: 6. CDR3 residues: CASSSGTGDGEQFF. For the CDR3, the DNA is TGTGCCAGCAGCTCAGGGACAGGGGACGGTGAGCAGTTCTTC.

The chain has TRBV13 and TRBJ2-1; the D gene is possibly TRBD1 (6 bases). This CDR3 is 15 amino acids long. V was trimmed by 4 bases and J by 2 bases, leaving 12 bases between them. The germline V gene encodes CDR1 PRHDT and CDR2 FYEKMQ (reference sequence). The CDR3 sequence: CASSSGQNPYNEQFF. Written as DNA, the CDR3 is TGTGCCAGCAGCTCCGGACAGAATCCCTACAATGAGCAGTTCTTC. Based on the CDR3 plus reference TRBV13 and TRBJ2-1, the full variable domain is AAGVIQSPRHLIKEKRETATLKCYPIPRHDTVYWYQQGPGQDPQFLISFYEKMQSDKGSIPDRFSAQQFSDYHSELNMSSLELGDSALYFCASSSGQNPYNEQFFGPGTRLTVL.

Here the CDR3 DNA reads TGTGCCAGCAGCTGGAACCGGGACACCCAAGAGACCCAGTACTTC. The encoded protein is CASSWNRDTQETQYF. The chain employs TRBV27 and TRBJ2-5; D may be TRBD1 (6 bases). The CDR3 has 15 amino acids. CDR1 is MNHEY and CDR2 is SMNVEV in the germline V gene (reference sequence). V was cut by 6 bases and J by 1 base, with 15 bases left in between.

The genes are TRBV2 and TRBJ2-3, with unresolved D. This CDR3 comprises 15 residues. The germline gives CDR1 SNHLY, CDR2 FYNNEI. V was pared by 1 base and J by 0 bases, with 8 bases between. The CDR3 DNA sequence: TGTGCCAGCAGTGAAGGGCATTCTAGCACAGATACGCAGTATTTT. The encoded protein is CASSEGHSSTDTQYF.

This sequence joins TRBV6-1 and TRBJ2-7; D uncertain. Germline CDR1 reads MNHNS; CDR2 reads SASEGT. V lost 1 base, J lost 3 bases, and 16 bases lay in between. There are 16 residues in the CDR3. The CDR3 DNA reads TGTGCCAGCAGTGAAGAGTTCCTACAGTTTATCTACGAGCAGTACTTC. Translated: CASSEEFLQFIYEQYF.

With regard to this clone: An end of the junction differs from the germline gene, which may be a read error. The chain recombines TRBV30 with TRBJ1-1; D possibly corresponds to TRBD1 (5 bases). CDR1 and CDR2 from the germline V gene are GTSNPN and SVGIG (reference sequence). This CDR3 contains 12 residues. CDR3 in amino acids: CAWSEEGTKGSF. The CDR3 nucleotides are TGTGCCTGGAGTGAAGAGGGGACTAAGGGGAGTTTT. The full variable domain, rest sourced from reference TRBV30 and TRBJ1-1, is SQTIHQWPATLVQPVGSPLSLECTVEGTSNPNLYWYRQAAGRGLQLLFYSVGIGQISSEVPQNLSASRPQDRQFILSSKKLLLSDSGFYLCAWSEEGTKGSFGQGTRLTVV.

This clone was detected a few times. The chain has TRBV2 and TRBJ2-7; 7 positions match TRBD1. The ends lost 8 bases at V and 0 bases at J; junction bases unmatched: 7. This CDR3 is 14 amino acids long. Looked up from germline, CDR1 is SNHLY and CDR2 is FYNNEI. This chain's CDR3 is CASWDSYSSYEQYF. DNA for the CDR3: TGTGCCAGCTGGGACAGTTACTCCTCCTACGAGCAGTACTTC.

The gene calls are TRBV4-1 and TRBJ1-2; 12 bases agree with TRBD1. V lost 3 bases, J lost 2 bases, and 7 bases stayed unmatched. Germline CDR1 reads MGHRA; CDR2 reads YSYEKL. The CDR3 has 17 residues. The CDR3 DNA sequence: TGCGCCAGCAGCCAGGGGACAGGGGGCTATAGGAACTATGGCTACACCTTC. It is translated as CASSQGTGGYRNYGYTF.

CDR3 loop: CASSVETGTGGAEAFF. The CDR3 DNA reads as TGTGCCAGCAGCGTGGAAACCGGGACAGGGGGGGCTGAAGCTTTCTTT. The chain employs TRBV9 and TRBJ1-1, with TRBD1 matching over 11 bases. Germline V gene lookup returns CDR1 SGDLS and CDR2 YYNGEE. The CDR3 has 16 amino acids. Unmatched junction bases numbered 9, after V lost 2 bases and J lost 6 bases.

The rearrangement uses TRBV20-1 and TRBJ2-5; unclear D gene. Trimming stripped 4 bases from V and 6 bases from J, with 9 bases between. CDR1 and CDR2 (germline): DFQATT, SNEGSKA (reference sequence). This CDR3 spans 11 amino acids. The CDR3 spells CSATLLKTQYF. CDR3 DNA sequence: TGCAGTGCTACCCTCTTAAAGACCCAGTACTTC.

The gene calls are TRBV19 and TRBJ2-7, with D maybe TRBD2 (6 bases). CDR1 and CDR2 from the germline V gene are LNHDA and SQIVND (reference sequence). V gave up 7 bases and J gave up 2 bases, with 12 bases separating them. The CDR3 has 13 amino acids. The CDR3 sequence is CASKPREAYEQYF. The CDR3 bases are TGTGCCAGTAAACCCAGGGAGGCCTACGAGCAGTACTTC.

The V and J genes are TRBV5-1 and TRBJ1-1, with 7 bases that match TRBD1. Trimming removed 4 bases from V and 5 bases from J; junction bases left unmatched: 5. This CDR3 has 13 residues. In germline, CDR1 is SGHRS, CDR2 YFSETQ. The CDR3 nucleotides are TGCGCCAGCAGCGACCCCAGGGGGACTGAAGCTTTCTTT. Encoded protein: CASSDPRGTEAFF.

In this sample, this clone turned up a few times. J is TRBJ2-3 and V is TRBV7-9; D possibly corresponds to TRBD2 (6 bases). The germline gives CDR1 SEHNR, CDR2 FQNEAQ (reference sequence). V was trimmed by 1 base and J by 6 bases, leaving 11 bases between them. The CDR3 totals 14 residues. The DNA of the CDR3 is TGTGCCAGCAGCTTAGTTCTAGCGTCCGATACGCAGTATTTT. This codes for CASSLVLASDTQYF.

The CDR3 DNA follows: TGTGCCAGTAGTATTGCCCAACAGGGCCGCTATGGCTACACCTTC. Its translation is CASSIAQQGRYGYTF. The chain joins TRBV19 to TRBJ1-2; D may be TRBD1 (6 bases). V shed 3 bases and J shed 4 bases, with 15 bases lying between them. Germline V gene sequence: CDR1 LNHDA, CDR2 SQIVND (reference sequence). The CDR3 contains 15 residues.

DNA of the CDR3: TGTGCCAGCAGCGGGGGACTAGCGGAGAGCACAGATACGCAGTATTTT. Protein: CASSGGLAESTDTQYF. The V call is TRBV5-4, the J call TRBJ2-3, with 11 bases matching TRBD2. The germline gives CDR1 SGHNT, CDR2 YYREEE (reference sequence). Unmatched junction bases numbered 4, after V lost 4 bases and J lost 0 bases. The CDR3 is 16 amino acids. Full variable domain (missing parts from reference TRBV5-4 and TRBJ2-3): ETGVTQSPTHLIKTRGQQVTLRCSSQSGHNTVSWYQQALGQGPQFIFQYYREEENGRGNFPPRFSGLQFPNYSSELNVNALELDDSALYLCASSGGLAESTDTQYFGPGTRLTVL.

This clone appeared a single time. V usage is TRBV4-1 and J usage is TRBJ2-3, with D perhaps matching TRBD1 (6 bases). The CDR3 has 18 residues. V lost 0 bases to trimming and J lost 0 bases, with 16 bases between them. CDR1 is MGHRA, CDR2 YSYEKL, per germline. The CDR3 loop is CASSQEQNRALSTDTQYF. The CDR3 DNA follows: TGCGCCAGCAGCCAAGAGCAGAACAGGGCCCTTAGCACAGATACGCAGTATTTT.

This clone appeared a single time. The chain links TRBV4-1 to TRBJ1-6; D call uncertain. CDR1 and CDR2 (germline): MGHRA, YSYEKL. V was shortened by 0 bases and J by 0 bases, with 12 bases between the two germline ends. The CDR3 extends over 18 amino acids. The CDR3 DNA follows: TGCGCCAGCAGCCAAGAAGCACCGGGGAGCTCCTATAATTCACCCCTCCACTTT. This codes for CASSQEAPGSSYNSPLHF.

Of note for this clone: One end of the junction fails to match germline, which may point to a read error. CDR3 residues: CSSSTFKFGLSYEQYF. Here the CDR3 DNA reads TGTTCCAGCAGCACATTTAAGTTTGGTCTCTCCTACGAGCAGTACTTC. The rearrangement uses TRBV7-9 and TRBJ2-7; D is unresolved. The germline CDR1 and CDR2 sequences are SEHNR and FQNEAQ (reference sequence). The CDR3 runs 16 residues.

This clone was picked up one time. The gene calls are TRBV6-6 and TRBJ2-5; D call uncertain. Trimming shortened V by 5 bases and J by 0 bases, and 10 bases separated the two germline ends. Germline CDR1 and CDR2: MNHNY and SVGAGI (reference sequence). This CDR3 region has 14 residues. CDR3 sequence (DNA): TGTGCCAGCAGTCGAACAGTGTACCAAGAGACCCAGTACTTC. It specifies CASSRTVYQETQYF.

This chain connects TRBV5-6 to TRBJ1-3; perhaps TRBD1 as D (5 bases). The CDR3 runs to 15 residues. Germline CDR1 reads SGHDT; CDR2 reads YYEEEE. V shed 2 bases and J shed 7 bases, with 16 bases lying between them. The CDR3, as DNA: TGTGCCAGCAGCTTTCTTTTACTCCAGGGCAACACCATATATTTT. It yields the protein CASSFLLLQGNTIYF.

The chain has TRBV27 and TRBJ2-2; 7 nucleotides match TRBD1. V was pared by 3 bases and J by 5 bases, with 3 bases of the junction left unmatched. From germline, CDR1 is MNHEY and CDR2 SMNVEV (reference sequence). This CDR3 contains 14 residues. CDR3 amino acids: CASSFGTETGELFF. The CDR3 coding sequence is TGTGCCAGCAGTTTCGGGACAGAAACCGGGGAGCTGTTTTTT.

The gene calls are TRBV18 and TRBJ2-7; the match to TRBD1 covers 11 bases. Germline-derived CDR1 and CDR2 are KGHSH and LQKENI. This CDR3 is built from 14 residues. The trim removed 3 bases at V and 6 bases at J, leaving 4 bases unmatched. CDR3 sequence reads: CASSPLGTGGEQYF. The CDR3 region has the DNA TGTGCCAGCTCACCCTTAGGGACAGGGGGCGAGCAGTACTTC.

The rearrangement links TRBV4-1 to TRBJ1-3, with 11 bases aligning to TRBD1. The V gene's germline CDR1 is MGHRA and CDR2 YSYEKL. The V and J ends lost 4 bases and 2 bases, in that order; junction bases with no gene match: 7. This CDR3 comprises 17 residues. The CDR3 reads CASSREGQGETGNTIYF. CDR3 nucleotide sequence: TGCGCCAGCAGCCGGGAGGGACAGGGGGAAACTGGAAACACCATATATTTT.

The chain joins TRBV7-9 to TRBJ2-3; TRBD2 aligns across 7 bases. The CDR3 is made up of 16 amino acids. With V trimmed by 5 bases and J by 2 bases, 10 bases remained unmatched. Per the germline V gene, CDR1 is SEHNR and CDR2 is FQNEAQ (reference sequence). The CDR3 loop reads CASSPPASGSTDTQYF. The CDR3 DNA reads TGTGCCAGCAGCCCCCCGGCTAGCGGATCCACAGATACGCAGTATTTT.

V usage is TRBV19 and J usage is TRBJ1-2; D remains unclear. The V and J ends lost 3 bases and 2 bases respectively, with 13 bases between them. Germline lookup yields CDR1 LNHDA and CDR2 SQIVND (reference sequence). The CDR3 sequence is 15 residues long. The CDR3 sequence is CASSIRSNGNYGYTF. The CDR3, as DNA: TGTGCCAGTAGTATTCGATCTAACGGGAACTATGGCTACACCTTC.